What follows are 13 T cell receptor beta chains derived from one specimen sequenced in a study of T cell responses to AZD1222 COVID-19 vaccine. Produced via immunoSEQ multiplex PCR; TCRdb's table is partial and in-frame only. The sample consists of 95,000 to 150,000 clones, around 90% of them appearing once. Here the sequenced sample was peripheral blood, taken 28 days after the second AZD1222 dose. These receptor sequences come from an adult who received the AZD1222 COVID-19 vaccine.

J is TRBJ1-5 and V is TRBV5-1, with D perhaps TRBD1 (6 bases). The CDR3 runs to 16 residues. Trimming removed 7 bases from V and 0 bases from J, with 17 bases in between. In germline, CDR1 is SGHRS, CDR2 YFSETQ. This CDR3 reads CASSPWTEDSNQPQHF. Here the CDR3 DNA reads TGCGCCAGCTCCCCTTGGACAGAAGATAGCAATCAGCCCCAGCATTTT.

CDR3 DNA: TGCAGTCCGACTAGGAAAGACATTCAGTACTTC. Encoded protein: CSPTRKDIQYF. The chain combines TRBV20-1 with TRBJ2-4; a weak D match, TRBD2 (6 bases). The germline V gene has CDR1 DFQATT and CDR2 SNEGSKA (reference sequence). The CDR3 consists of 11 residues. V dropped 8 bases and J dropped 8 bases, with 13 bases sitting between them.

The V gene is TRBV27, the J gene TRBJ1-1, with D tentatively TRBD1 (6 bases). Germline CDR1 reads MNHEY; CDR2 reads SMNVEV (reference sequence). The CDR3 is 17 amino acids. Trimming removed 7 bases at V and 2 bases at J, with 23 bases between. As DNA, the CDR3 is TGTGCCAGCATTCATCTGGGGGGGCCTGGCCCTAACACTGAAGCTTTCTTT. Translation: CASIHLGGPGPNTEAFF.

In this sample, this clone turned up a few times. V is TRBV13 and J is TRBJ2-3; 8 bases match TRBD2. V trimming: 4 bases; J trimming: 0 bases; junction bases outside the gene matches: 3. The CDR3 runs 15 residues. CDR1 and CDR2 from the germline V gene are PRHDT and FYEKMQ (reference sequence). CDR3 nucleotide sequence: TGTGCCAGCAGCTCTCGGGGGGGGAGCACAGATACGCAGTATTTT. Translation: CASSSRGGSTDTQYF.

This clone occurred a few times. In DNA form, the CDR3 reads TGTGCCAGCAGTTACAGGGAAGTGAATCAGCCCCAGCATTTT. Its protein is CASSYREVNQPQHF. This chain joins TRBV6-5 and TRBJ1-5; no clear D gene. V dropped 2 bases and J dropped 4 bases, with 9 bases sitting between them. Germline V gene sequence: CDR1 MNHEY, CDR2 SVGAGI. The CDR3 contains 14 residues.

J is TRBJ2-7 and V is TRBV5-1; the D gene is possibly TRBD1 (5 bases). Trimming took 1 base from V and 5 from J, leaving 13 bases between them. The CDR3 is 14 residues long. The V gene's germline CDR1 is SGHRS and CDR2 YFSETQ. The CDR3 bases are TGCGCCAGCAGCTTGTTTCAGGGCGTCCACGAGCAGTACTTC. It translates to CASSLFQGVHEQYF.

This clone was seen once. The chain joins TRBV20-1 to TRBJ1-4, with D unresolved. V gave up 7 bases and J gave up 2 bases, with 5 bases separating them. Germline assignment: CDR1 DFQATT and CDR2 SNEGSKA (reference sequence). The CDR3 extends over 11 amino acids. The CDR3 loop is CSVATNEKLFF. DNA of the CDR3: TGCAGTGTAGCGACTAATGAAAAACTGTTTTTT.

This sequence joins TRBV7-2 and TRBJ1-5; 7 bases agree with TRBD1. Germline CDR1 reads SGHTA; CDR2 reads FQGNSA. V trimming: 0 bases; J trimming: 5 bases; junction bases outside the gene matches: 1. This CDR3 has 14 amino acids. CDR3 in amino acids: CASSLAGQYQPQHF. CDR3 nucleotides: TGTGCCAGCAGCTTAGCGGGACAGTATCAGCCCCAGCATTTT. The full variable domain, completed using reference TRBV7-2 and TRBJ1-5, is GAGVSQSPSNKVTEKGKDVELRCDPISGHTALYWYRQSLGQGLEFLIYFQGNSAPDKSGLPSDRFSAERTGGSVSTLTIQRTQQEDSAVYLCASSLAGQYQPQHFGDGTRLSIL.

This clone is a singleton in its sample. The gene calls are TRBV19 and TRBJ1-1, with D hard to call. Germline V gene lookup returns CDR1 LNHDA and CDR2 SQIVND (reference sequence). The CDR3 loop spans 11 amino acids. Trimming removed 5 bases from V and 6 bases from J, with 7 bases in between. CDR3 sequence reads: CASSSGPEAFF. The CDR3, as DNA: TGTGCCAGTAGTTCTGGACCTGAAGCTTTCTTT.

As for this clone: This sample also contains other DNA sequences that code for the same CDR3. V is TRBV6-4 and J is TRBJ1-1; perhaps TRBD1 as D (5 bases). In germline, CDR1 is MRHNA, CDR2 SNTAGT. Trimming cost V 0 bases and J 5 bases, with 10 bases left between them. The CDR3 has 14 amino acids. CDR3 amino acids: CASSDSSRGTEAFF. Here the CDR3 DNA reads TGTGCCAGCAGTGACTCGTCCCGGGGGACTGAAGCTTTCTTT.

The J gene is TRBJ1-6, the V gene TRBV3-1 (or the pseudogene TRBV3-2); 9 bases agree with TRBD1. Unmatched junction bases numbered 3, after V lost 2 bases and J lost 4 bases. The CDR3 covers 16 residues. Germline CDR1 is LGHDT and CDR2 is YNNKEL (reference sequence). CDR3: CASSQSGQGYNSPLHF. CDR3 nucleotide sequence: TGTGCCAGCAGCCAATCCGGACAGGGGTATAATTCACCCCTCCACTTT.

This sequence joins TRBV4-1 and TRBJ2-3, with 9 bases aligning to TRBD1. Trimming cost V 4 bases and J 6 bases; bases outside gene matches: 11. CDR1 is MGHRA, CDR2 YSYEKL, per germline. The CDR3 covers 16 residues. CDR3 bases: TGCGCCAGCAGCCCCCTGGGACAGGGCCTAAAGGATACGCAGTATTTT. It specifies CASSPLGQGLKDTQYF.

Here the CDR3 reads CASSPSGGPNQPQHF. The CDR3 DNA follows: TGCGCCAGCAGCCCCAGTGGGGGACCTAATCAGCCCCAGCATTTT. This chain joins TRBV5-1 and TRBJ1-5, with D perhaps matching TRBD1 (5 bases). Deletions cut 4 bases from V and 4 bases from J, with 15 bases between. Germline CDR1 reads SGHRS; CDR2 reads YFSETQ. CDR3 length: 15 amino acids.